These T cell receptor beta chains were read from a single sample in a study of shared clonotypes between healthy human individuals. Clones were sequenced by immunoSEQ multiplex PCR, and TCRdb holds only the in-frame ones, with some missing. The sample has some 800,000 clones, 92% seen once; the top ten hold 20% to 30%. The sample was naive CD8+ T cells sorted from blood. The receptors were gathered from a man aged 25-45 years in good health. Each CDR3 is given with its conserved first and last residue. Each record gives: J gene, V gene, clone size, D gene, CDR3 protein, CDR3 DNA. The D gene is left open where the match is weak. Where a row states a size, it is once, few, many or the class of an expanded clone; other rows omit it.

J: TRBJ1-3; V: TRBV5-4; size: few; D: .; CDR3: CASSRDGEIHF; DNA: TGTGCCAGCAGCCGGGACGGCGAAATCCATTTT
J: TRBJ1-4; V: TRBV5-4; size: .; D: .; CDR3: CASSLDGGRDEKLFF; DNA: TGTGCCAGCAGCTTGGACGGGGGACGTGATGAAAAACTGTTTTTT
J: TRBJ1-1; V: TRBV6-5; size: .; D: .; CDR3: CASIARNTEAFF; DNA: TGTGCCAGCATTGCTAGGAACACTGAAGCTTTCTTT
J: TRBJ2-7; V: TRBV5-1; size: once; D: TRBD2; CDR3: CASSGGDGPYEQYF; DNA: TGCGCCAGCAGCGGGGGGGACGGGCCCTACGAGCAGTACTTC
J: TRBJ2-3; V: TRBV7-9; size: .; D: TRBD1; CDR3: CASSFPEDRVSDTQYF; DNA: TGTGCCAGCAGCTTTCCGGAGGACAGGGTGTCAGATACGCAGTATTTT
J: TRBJ2-3; V: TRBV5-6; size: .; D: TRBD2; CDR3: CASSLYNGRITDTQYF; DNA: TGTGCCAGCAGCTTGTATAACGGGAGGATCACAGATACGCAGTATTTT
J: TRBJ2-1; V: TRBV27; size: .; D: .; CDR3: CASSHLSESREQFF; DNA: TGTGCCAGCAGTCACTTATCGGAGAGTAGGGAGCAGTTCTTC
J: TRBJ2-7; V: TRBV7-9; size: .; D: TRBD1; CDR3: CASSDRGLYEQYF; DNA: TGTGCCAGCAGCGACAGGGGGCTCTACGAGCAGTACTTC
J: TRBJ2-5; V: TRBV27; size: few; D: .; CDR3: CASSLLGGTETQYF; DNA: TGTGCCAGCAGTTTACTGGGCGGGACGGAGACCCAGTACTTC
J: TRBJ2-1; V: TRBV7-9; size: .; D: TRBD1; CDR3: CASSPRLDLKVWDRNEQFF; DNA: TGTGCCAGCAGCCCCCGACTAGACCTTAAGGTATGGGACAGGAATGAGCAGTTCTTC
J: TRBJ2-7; V: TRBV7-2; size: once; D: TRBD1; CDR3: CASSTDRVEQYF; DNA: TGTGCCAGCAGCACCGACAGGGTCGAGCAGTACTTC
J: TRBJ2-3; V: TRBV16; size: .; D: .; CDR3: CASSQSGGFGDTQYF; DNA: TGTGCCAGCAGCCAATCAGGAGGGTTCGGGGATACGCAGTATTTT
J: TRBJ2-1; V: TRBV6-5; size: once; D: TRBD1; CDR3: CASSPQGARVNEQFF; DNA: TGTGCCAGCAGCCCACAGGGGGCGCGAGTTAATGAGCAGTTCTTC
J: TRBJ2-7; V: TRBV5-1; size: .; D: .; CDR3: CASSLDPGSYEQYF; DNA: TGCGCCAGCAGCTTGGATCCGGGCTCCTACGAGCAGTACTTC
J: TRBJ1-1; V: TRBV27; size: .; D: TRBD1; CDR3: CASSYNRQGLGGEAFF; DNA: TGTGCCAGCAGCTATAACCGACAGGGTCTAGGGGGGGAAGCTTTCTTT
J: TRBJ2-7; V: TRBV4-1; size: .; D: TRBD2; CDR3: CASSQVSSGRGYEQYF; DNA: TGCGCCAGCAGCCAAGTTTCAAGCGGGAGGGGTTACGAGCAGTACTTC
J: TRBJ2-1; V: TRBV29-1; size: once; D: .; CDR3: CSAIPPDYNEQFF; DNA: TGCAGCGCGATCCCCCCCGATTACAATGAGCAGTTCTTC
J: TRBJ1-2; V: TRBV29-1; size: .; D: .; CDR3: CSVPQREDYGYTF; DNA: TGCAGCGTCCCTCAGAGGGAAGACTATGGCTACACCTTC
J: TRBJ2-1; V: TRBV7-9; size: .; D: .; CDR3: CASSLVPGPVEQFF; DNA: TGTGCCAGCAGCTTAGTCCCCGGTCCGGTTGAGCAGTTCTTC
J: TRBJ2-1; V: TRBV28; size: .; D: .; CDR3: CASRNYRVSSYNEQFF; DNA: TGTGCCAGCAGGAACTACAGGGTGAGCTCCTACAATGAGCAGTTCTTC
J: TRBJ1-4; V: TRBV9; size: .; D: .; CDR3: CASSGGGAYEKLFF; DNA: TGTGCCAGCAGCGGTGGCGGGGCCTATGAAAAACTGTTTTTT
J: TRBJ2-3; V: TRBV23-1; size: .; D: TRBD2; CDR3: CASSQKACSGRTDTQYF; DNA: TGCGCCAGCAGTCAAAAGGCCTGCAGCGGGAGAACAGATACGCAGTATTTT
J: TRBJ2-7; V: TRBV11-2; size: .; D: .; CDR3: CASRAAVQAEQYF; DNA: TGTGCCAGCAGGGCTGCCGTGCAGGCTGAGCAGTACTTC
J: TRBJ1-4; V: TRBV9; size: .; D: TRBD1; CDR3: CASSVGQGVGKLFF; DNA: TGTGCCAGCAGCGTAGGACAGGGGGTTGGAAAACTGTTTTTT
J: TRBJ2-2; V: TRBV4-3; size: .; D: .; CDR3: CASSQESGTGELFF; DNA: TGCGCCAGCAGCCAAGAAAGTGGGACCGGGGAGCTGTTTTTT
J: TRBJ1-1; V: TRBV27; size: .; D: .; CDR3: CASSVSGYEDTEAFF; DNA: TGTGCCAGCAGTGTATCCGGGTACGAGGACACTGAAGCTTTCTTT
J: TRBJ2-3; V: TRBV7-9; size: .; D: .; CDR3: CASSLVGMGEFGTDTQYF; DNA: TGTGCCAGCAGCTTAGTCGGGATGGGGGAGTTCGGCACAGATACGCAGTATTTT
J: TRBJ2-7; V: TRBV27; size: .; D: TRBD2; CDR3: CASSEGLASTYEQYF; DNA: TGTGCCAGCAGTGAGGGACTAGCCTCGACCTACGAGCAGTACTTC
J: TRBJ2-7; V: TRBV27; size: .; D: .; CDR3: CASSSGLRITEQYF; DNA: TGTGCCAGCAGTTCGGGACTTAGAATTACCGAGCAGTACTTC
J: TRBJ2-7; V: TRBV9; size: .; D: TRBD2; CDR3: CASSVGGTNYEQYF; DNA: TGTGCCAGCAGCGTAGGCGGGACTAACTACGAGCAGTACTTC
J: TRBJ2-3; V: TRBV27; size: .; D: .; CDR3: CASSPNTVGDTQYF; DNA: TGTGCCAGCAGCCCGAACACGGTGGGGGATACGCAGTATTTT
J: TRBJ1-5; V: TRBV7-9; size: .; D: .; CDR3: CASSLPRGWRRNQPQHF; DNA: TGTGCCAGCAGCTTACCCAGGGGTTGGAGACGTAATCAGCCCCAGCATTTT
J: TRBJ2-7; V: TRBV7-9; size: .; D: .; CDR3: CASSFARPDEQYF; DNA: TGTGCCAGCAGCTTTGCCCGTCCCGACGAGCAGTACTTC
J: TRBJ2-7; V: TRBV7-8; size: .; D: TRBD1; CDR3: CASSMGTGGSYEQYF; DNA: TGTGCCAGCAGCATGGGGACAGGGGGCTCCTACGAGCAGTACTTC
J: TRBJ1-1; V: TRBV6-5; size: .; D: .; CDR3: CASSYTGQGAEAFF; DNA: TGTGCCAGCAGTTACACAGGACAAGGGGCTGAAGCTTTCTTT
J: TRBJ2-3; V: TRBV6-5; size: .; D: TRBD1; CDR3: CASSLGTATDTQYF; DNA: TGTGCCAGCAGTTTGGGGACAGCCACAGATACGCAGTATTTT
J: TRBJ2-7; V: TRBV27; size: .; D: .; CDR3: CASSFGRTYEQYF; DNA: TGTGCCAGCAGTTTTGGACGGACCTACGAGCAGTACTTC
J: TRBJ2-7; V: TRBV5-6; size: .; D: TRBD1; CDR3: CASSVRDRGSTPSYEQYF; DNA: TGTGCCAGCAGCGTCCGGGACAGGGGGTCCACCCCCTCCTACGAGCAGTACTTC
J: TRBJ1-1; V: TRBV2; size: .; D: .; CDR3: CASSGIGIVAEAFF; DNA: TGTGCCAGCTCGGGGATAGGGATCGTTGCTGAAGCTTTCTTT